Following are 14 T cell receptor beta chains from one sample sequenced in a study of blood T cells in healthy people across ages. Alongside a J-beta primer mix, a sample-barcoded 5' primer served in a second PCR lasting about 7 to 12 cycles. Each CDR3 protein gets one entry after TCRdb re-called the 5' RACE reads with MiXCR. The table shows 2 million or so distinct CDR3 sequences, with about 50% occurring only once. The sample comprised blood. These receptors all stem from a woman aged 40 to 50 in good health.

The chain carries TRBV20-1 and TRBJ1-2; TRBD1 matches at 7 bases. The CDR3 covers 15 residues. Trimming cost V 7 bases and J 7 bases; bases outside gene matches: 18. Germline V gene sequence: CDR1 DFQATT, CDR2 SNEGSKA (reference sequence). The CDR3 region has the DNA TGCAGTGGACAACGATCCGGACAGGTCCAAGGTGGCTACACCTTC. It yields the protein CSGQRSGQVQGGYTF.

This chain uses TRBV4-3 with TRBJ2-5; TRBD2 aligns across 7 bases. Germline lookup yields CDR1 LGHNA and CDR2 YSLEER. Trimming removed 3 bases from V and 5 bases from J; junction bases left unmatched: 9. The CDR3 length is 15 residues. CDR3: CASSQDGRTMETQYF. CDR3 DNA: TGCGCCAGCAGCCAGGACGGGAGGACCATGGAGACCCAGTACTTC.

This clonotype was seen a handful of times. The genes are TRBV3-1 and TRBJ2-3; 9 bases align to TRBD2. The J segment lost 5 bases and the V segment lost 1 base, leaving 4 bases of the junction unmatched. This CDR3 region has 15 residues. In germline, CDR1 is LGHDT, CDR2 YNNKEL (reference sequence). The CDR3 sequence is CASSQGGGAGDTQYF. In nucleotides, the CDR3 is TGTGCCAGCAGCCAAGGCGGGGGGGCTGGAGATACGCAGTATTTT.

The chain recombines TRBV6-2 or TRBV6-3 with TRBJ1-4; the D gene is possibly TRBD1 (5 bases). The V gene's germline CDR1 is MNHEY and CDR2 SVGEGT. Trimming removed 6 bases at V and 3 bases at J, with 14 bases between. The CDR3 extends over 15 amino acids. The CDR3 DNA follows: TGTGCCAGCAGGGTAGGGGCAGCGGCTAATGAAAAACTGTTTTTT. Translating gives CASRVGAAANEKLFF.

This clonotype has just a few counts. The chain uses TRBV20-1 and TRBJ2-5; TRBD1 is a possible D gene (5 bases). Germline CDR1 reads DFQATT; CDR2 reads SNEGSKA (reference sequence). CDR3 size: 14 residues. V was trimmed by 5 bases and J by 5 bases, leaving 18 bases between them. The CDR3 loop reads CSAPRTIQVETQYF. Written as DNA, the CDR3 is TGCAGTGCTCCTAGGACGATACAGGTGGAGACCCAGTACTTC.

This clonotype was observed a handful of times. J is TRBJ2-7 and V is TRBV6-5; tentative D call: TRBD1 (6 bases). The germline V gene encodes CDR1 MNHEY and CDR2 SVGAGI. There are 15 residues in the CDR3. V lost 6 bases to trimming and J lost 10 bases, with 25 bases between them. This CDR3 is CASRHPGTDPGAQYF. CDR3 sequence (DNA): TGTGCCAGCAGGCACCCCGGGACCGACCCAGGGGCCCAGTACTTC.

The genes are TRBV7-2 and TRBJ1-4; TRBD1 is a possible D gene (6 bases). Germline CDR1 and CDR2: SGHTA and FQGNSA. This CDR3 has 16 amino acids. Deletions cut 1 base from V and 2 bases from J, with 11 bases between. CDR3 amino acids: CASSLVHQGTNEKLFF. In DNA form, the CDR3 reads TGTGCCAGCAGCTTAGTTCACCAGGGGACTAATGAAAAACTGTTTTTT.

This clonotype occurred once. The CDR3 loop is CATSSSQRGAAYEQYF. In nucleotides, the CDR3 is TGTGCCACCAGTAGTTCCCAGCGGGGGGCCGCCTACGAGCAGTACTTC. This chain joins TRBV24-1 and TRBJ2-7; 9 nucleotides align to TRBD2. The CDR3 spans 16 residues. Germline V gene sequence: CDR1 KGHDR, CDR2 SFDVKD. V lost 6 bases to trimming and J lost 2 bases; unmatched junction nucleotides: 10.

This chain links TRBV7-2 with TRBJ2-5; weak D call: TRBD2 (5 bases). V lost 2 bases to trimming and J lost 3 bases, with 10 bases between them. Germline lookup yields CDR1 SGHTA and CDR2 FQGNSA. This CDR3 is 14 amino acids long. CDR3 region: CASSLSAVEETQYF. CDR3 in DNA: TGTGCCAGCAGCTTATCAGCGGTGGAAGAGACCCAGTACTTC.

This clonotype was recorded a few times. The chain employs TRBV7-2 and TRBJ1-5; D ambiguous. Deletions cut 1 base from V and 0 bases from J, with 7 bases between. This CDR3 spans 15 amino acids. Germline values: CDR1 SGHTA, CDR2 FQGNSA. The CDR3, as DNA: TGTGCCAGCAGCTTAGGGATGTTTAGCAATCAGCCCCAGCATTTT. Translated: CASSLGMFSNQPQHF.

The V gene is TRBV7-2, the J gene TRBJ2-5; 8 bases align to TRBD2. Germline loops: CDR1 SGHTA, CDR2 FQGNSA. The CDR3 sequence is 17 residues long. Trimming cost V 1 base and J 5 bases; bases outside gene matches: 12. The CDR3 nucleotides are TGTGCCAGCAGCTTAGTGGGTAGCGGGGTAGGCTGGGAGACCCAGTACTTC. Translation gives CASSLVGSGVGWETQYF.

The chain carries TRBV3-1 and TRBJ2-5; D is ambiguous. Germline CDR1 and CDR2: LGHDT and YNNKEL (reference sequence). V lost 2 bases and J 11 bases, leaving 15 bases between the germline ends. The CDR3 is 13 amino acids. The CDR3 sequence is CASSQYINGEQYF. The CDR3 region has the DNA TGTGCCAGCAGCCAATATATAAACGGTGAGCAGTACTTC.

The J gene is TRBJ2-5, the V gene TRBV20-1, with 8 positions matching TRBD1. The CDR3 sequence is 16 residues long. The J segment lost 5 bases and the V segment lost 5 bases, leaving 16 bases of the junction unmatched. Germline CDR1 DFQATT, CDR2 SNEGSKA (reference sequence). The CDR3 region has the DNA TGCAGTGCTGTTCTCCAGAACAGGGGGTTTTGGGAGACCCAGTACTTC. Amino acids: CSAVLQNRGFWETQYF.

The chain uses TRBV28 and TRBJ1-6; no clear D. The CDR3 length is 17 residues. Germline V gives CDR1 MDHEN, CDR2 SYDVKM. V dropped 8 bases and J dropped 5 bases, with 22 bases sitting between them. The CDR3 sequence: CASDRWGGTLNNSPLHF. The CDR3 DNA reads as TGTGCCAGCGACCGTTGGGGAGGAACTCTAAATAATTCACCCCTCCACTTT.